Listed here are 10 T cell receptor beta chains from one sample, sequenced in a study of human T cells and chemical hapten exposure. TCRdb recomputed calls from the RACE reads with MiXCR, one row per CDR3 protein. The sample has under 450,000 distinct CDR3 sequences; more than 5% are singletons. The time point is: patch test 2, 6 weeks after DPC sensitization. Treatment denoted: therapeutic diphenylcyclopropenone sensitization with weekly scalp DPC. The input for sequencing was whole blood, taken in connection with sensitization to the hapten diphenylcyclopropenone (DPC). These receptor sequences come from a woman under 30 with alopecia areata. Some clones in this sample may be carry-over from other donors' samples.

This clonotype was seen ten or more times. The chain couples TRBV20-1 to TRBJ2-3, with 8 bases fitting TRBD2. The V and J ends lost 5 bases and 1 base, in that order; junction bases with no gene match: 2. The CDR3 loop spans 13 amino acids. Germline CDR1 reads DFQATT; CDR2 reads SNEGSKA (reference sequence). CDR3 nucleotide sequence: TGCAGTGCTGCGGGGGGCCGCACAGATACGCAGTATTTT. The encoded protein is CSAAGGRTDTQYF.

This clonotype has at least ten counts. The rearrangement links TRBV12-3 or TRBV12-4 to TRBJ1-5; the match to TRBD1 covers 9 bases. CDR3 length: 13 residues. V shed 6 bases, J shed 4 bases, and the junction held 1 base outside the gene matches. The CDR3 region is CASRDRGNQPQHF. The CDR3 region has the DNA TGTGCCAGCAGGGACAGGGGAAATCAGCCCCAGCATTTT.

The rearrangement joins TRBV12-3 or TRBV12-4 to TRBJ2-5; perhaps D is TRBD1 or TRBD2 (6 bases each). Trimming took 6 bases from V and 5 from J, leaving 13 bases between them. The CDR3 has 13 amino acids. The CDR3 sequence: CASSPGGLETQYF. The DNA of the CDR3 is TGTGCCAGCAGCCCCGGGGGCCTGGAGACCCAGTACTTC.

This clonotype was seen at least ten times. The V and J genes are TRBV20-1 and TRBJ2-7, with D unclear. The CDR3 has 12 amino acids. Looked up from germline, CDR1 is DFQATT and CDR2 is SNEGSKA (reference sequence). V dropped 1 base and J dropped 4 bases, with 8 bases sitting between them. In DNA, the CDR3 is TGCAGTGCTAGAGGTGGATATTACGAGCAGTACTTC. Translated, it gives CSARGGYYEQYF.

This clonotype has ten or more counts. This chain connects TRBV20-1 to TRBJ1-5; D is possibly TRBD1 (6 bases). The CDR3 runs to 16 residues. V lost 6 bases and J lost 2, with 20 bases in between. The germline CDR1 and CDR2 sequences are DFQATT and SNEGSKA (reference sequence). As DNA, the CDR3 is TGCAGTGCCACCCCTGGGGGGCGCGGCGGCAATCAGCCCCAGCATTTT. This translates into CSATPGGRGGNQPQHF.

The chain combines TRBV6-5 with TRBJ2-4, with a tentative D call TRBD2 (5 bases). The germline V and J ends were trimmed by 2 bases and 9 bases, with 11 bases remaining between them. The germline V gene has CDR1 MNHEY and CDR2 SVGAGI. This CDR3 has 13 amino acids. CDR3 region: CASSYADSAIQYF. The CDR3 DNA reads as TGTGCCAGCAGTTACGCGGACTCAGCCATTCAGTACTTC.

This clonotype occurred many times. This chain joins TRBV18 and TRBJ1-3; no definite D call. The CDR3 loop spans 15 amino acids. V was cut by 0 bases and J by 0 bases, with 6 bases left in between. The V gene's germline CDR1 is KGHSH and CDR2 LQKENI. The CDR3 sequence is CASSPPWSSGNTIYF. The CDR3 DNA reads TGTGCCAGCTCACCACCGTGGAGCTCTGGAAACACCATATATTTT.

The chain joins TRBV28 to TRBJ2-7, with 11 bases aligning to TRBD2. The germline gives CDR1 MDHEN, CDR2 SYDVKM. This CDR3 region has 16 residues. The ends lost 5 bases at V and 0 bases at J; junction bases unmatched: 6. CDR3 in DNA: TGTGCCAGCAGTATGACTAGCGGGATGAGCTCCTACGAGCAGTACTTC. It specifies CASSMTSGMSSYEQYF.

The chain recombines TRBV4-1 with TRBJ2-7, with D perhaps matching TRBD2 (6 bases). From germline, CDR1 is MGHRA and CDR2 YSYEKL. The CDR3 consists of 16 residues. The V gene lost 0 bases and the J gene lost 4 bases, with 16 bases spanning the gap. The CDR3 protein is CASSQEDDNGRYEQYF. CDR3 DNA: TGCGCCAGCAGCCAAGAGGATGATAATGGGAGGTACGAGCAGTACTTC.

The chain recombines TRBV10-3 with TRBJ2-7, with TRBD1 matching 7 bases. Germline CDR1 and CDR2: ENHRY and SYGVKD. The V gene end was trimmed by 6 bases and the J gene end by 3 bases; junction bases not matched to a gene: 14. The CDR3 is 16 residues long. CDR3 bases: TGTGCCATCAGAGACCGGGACAGCCCCTCTCGCTACGAGCAGTACTTC. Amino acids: CAIRDRDSPSRYEQYF.